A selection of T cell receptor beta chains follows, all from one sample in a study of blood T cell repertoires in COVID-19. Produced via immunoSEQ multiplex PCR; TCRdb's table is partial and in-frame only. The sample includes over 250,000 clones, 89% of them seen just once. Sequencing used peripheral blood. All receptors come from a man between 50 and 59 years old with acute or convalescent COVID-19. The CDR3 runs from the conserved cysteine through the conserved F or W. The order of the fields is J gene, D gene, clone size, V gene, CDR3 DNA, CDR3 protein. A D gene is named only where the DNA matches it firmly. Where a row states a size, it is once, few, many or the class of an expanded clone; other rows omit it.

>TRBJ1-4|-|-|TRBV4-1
TGCGCCAGCAGCCCGCTGGGGGGAGGTAATGAAAAACTGTTTTTT
CASSPLGGGNEKLFF
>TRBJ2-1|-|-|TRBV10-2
TGCGCCAGCCACCCAGGGGCCCGATCTACCTACAATGAGCAGTTCTTC
CASHPGARSTYNEQFF
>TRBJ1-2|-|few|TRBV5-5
TGTGCCAGCAGCTATCAGGGGGGCTACACCTTC
CASSYQGGYTF
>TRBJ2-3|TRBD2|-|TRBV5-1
TGCGCCAGCAGATCTAGCGGGGGCGCTAGCACAGATACGCAGTATTTT
CASRSSGGASTDTQYF
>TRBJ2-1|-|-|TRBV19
TGTGCCAGTACCCTAACACTTTGGGGCCGCTACAATGAGCAGTTCTTC
CASTLTLWGRYNEQFF
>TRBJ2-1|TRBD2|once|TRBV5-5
TGTGCCAGCAGCCTGCCCGGGACTAGCGGGGGGGCGGGGGAGCAGTTCTTC
CASSLPGTSGGAGEQFF
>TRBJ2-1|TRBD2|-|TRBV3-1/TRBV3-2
TGTGCCAGCAGCCAATTGGGGACTACCGACAATGAGCAGTTCTTC
CASSQLGTTDNEQFF
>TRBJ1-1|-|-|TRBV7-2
TGTGCTGGGGGAGGCCCCCTGAACACTGAAGCTTTCTTT
CAGGGPLNTEAFF
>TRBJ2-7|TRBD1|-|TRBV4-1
TGCGCCAGCAGCCAAGAACCCGGGACAGGGGTCGAGCAGTACTTC
CASSQEPGTGVEQYF
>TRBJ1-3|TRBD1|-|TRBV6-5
TGTGCCAGCAGACCGGACAGGGACGGTCGAAACACCATATATTTT
CASRPDRDGRNTIYF
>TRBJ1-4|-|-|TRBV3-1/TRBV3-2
TGTGCCAGCAGCCAAGATTTGGGACAAGGAAGTGAAAAACTGTTTTTT
CASSQDLGQGSEKLFF
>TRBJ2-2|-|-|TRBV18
TGTGCCAGCTCACCGTACCGGACAGCAACCGGGGAGCTGTTTTTT
CASSPYRTATGELFF
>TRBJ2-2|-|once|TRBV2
TGTGCCAGCACGTTGACAGGCGGCGGGGAGCTGTTTTTT
CASTLTGGGELFF
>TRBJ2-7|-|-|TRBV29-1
TGCAGCGTTGAGGCAGGTGCTTACGAGCAGTACTTC
CSVEAGAYEQYF
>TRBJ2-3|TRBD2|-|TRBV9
TGTGCCAGCAGCGCCAGGTCCGGGGGGACGACAGATACGCAGTATTTT
CASSARSGGTTDTQYF
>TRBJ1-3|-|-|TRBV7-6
TGTGCCAGCAGCTCCCGACAGACACCTGGAAACACCATATATTTT
CASSSRQTPGNTIYF
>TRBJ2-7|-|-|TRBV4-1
TGCGCCAGCAGCCAACCGGGGAGGTACGAGCAGTACTTC
CASSQPGRYEQYF
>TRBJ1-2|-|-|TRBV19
TGTGCCAGTAGTATGAAGACAGCTCAGGGTGGCTACACCTTC
CASSMKTAQGGYTF
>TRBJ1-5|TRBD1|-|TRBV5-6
TGTGCCAGCAGCGGGACAGTAAAATATCAGCCCCAGCATTTT
CASSGTVKYQPQHF
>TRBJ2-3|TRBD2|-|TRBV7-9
TGTGCCAGCAGCTTAGGACTAGCGGGATACACAGATACGCAGTATTTT
CASSLGLAGYTDTQYF
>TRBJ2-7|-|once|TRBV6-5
TGTGCCAGCAGTTACAAGGTCGCGACGGGAACCTACGAGCAGTACTTC
CASSYKVATGTYEQYF
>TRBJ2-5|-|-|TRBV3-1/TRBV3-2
TGTGCCAGCAGCCAAGAAAGCAGGTCGGGGGAGACCCAGTACTTC
CASSQESRSGETQYF
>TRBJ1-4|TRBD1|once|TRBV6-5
TGTGCCAGCAGGGACAGGGGGCTAACTAATGAAAAACTGTTTTTT
CASRDRGLTNEKLFF
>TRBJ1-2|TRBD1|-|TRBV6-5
TGTGCCAGCAGCTTACCGGGACAGGGAGAGGGCGGCTACACCTTC
CASSLPGQGEGGYTF
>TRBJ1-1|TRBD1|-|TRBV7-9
TGTGCCAGCAGCCTCTGGTGGACAGGGGCTACGAACACTGAAGCTTTCTTT
CASSLWWTGATNTEAFF
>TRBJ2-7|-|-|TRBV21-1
TGTGCCAGCAGCAAAGGACCCCCTGGGGCCGAGCAGTACTTC
CASSKGPPGAEQYF
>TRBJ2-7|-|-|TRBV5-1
TGCGCCAGCAGCTTTGACAGGTACGAGCAGTACTTC
CASSFDRYEQYF
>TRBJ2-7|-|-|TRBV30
TGTGCCTGGAAGGGACTGGCTACCCCCGGGGAGCAGTACTTC
CAWKGLATPGEQYF
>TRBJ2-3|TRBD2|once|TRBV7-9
TGTGCCAGCAGCTTAGGAGTCGGAGCGGGGGGTGGAGATACGCAGTATTTT
CASSLGVGAGGGDTQYF
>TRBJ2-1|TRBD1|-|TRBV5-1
TGCGCCAGCGAATCGGGACAGGGCGGTGGGCAGTTCTTC
CASESGQGGGQFF
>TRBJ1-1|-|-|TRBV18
TGTGCCAGCTCACCAAGACAGGCTAACACTGAAGCTTTCTTT
CASSPRQANTEAFF
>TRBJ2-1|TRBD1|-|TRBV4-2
TGTGCCAGCAGCCTCCAAACAGGGGCGGGTGAGCAGTTCTTC
CASSLQTGAGEQFF
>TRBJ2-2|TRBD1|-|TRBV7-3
TGTGCCAGCAGCTTAGGGACAGGCCGCCGTGGGGAGCTGTTTTTT
CASSLGTGRRGELFF
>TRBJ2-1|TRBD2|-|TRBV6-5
TGTGCCAGCAGTTACTCCGGGGCGGGGGGATACAATGAGCAGTTCTTC
CASSYSGAGGYNEQFF
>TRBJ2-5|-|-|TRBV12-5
TGTGCTAGTGGTGGGAGTGGAGACCAGAAGACCCAGTACTTC
CASGGSGDQKTQYF
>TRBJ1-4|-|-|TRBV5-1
TGCGCCAGCAAGCGGGTAGTAGAGGCTAATGAAAAACTGTTTTTT
CASKRVVEANEKLFF
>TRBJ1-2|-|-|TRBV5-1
TGCGCCAGCAGCCTCGGGGGATCTACTAACTATGGCTACACCTTC
CASSLGGSTNYGYTF
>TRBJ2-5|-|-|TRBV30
TGTGCCTTGGAGCCTGAGCGACTCCAAGAGACCCAGTACTTC
CALEPERLQETQYF
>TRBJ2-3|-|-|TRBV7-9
TGTGCCAGCAGCTTACCTCAGTCGTTCTCAGCGGGCACAGATACGCAGTATTTT
CASSLPQSFSAGTDTQYF
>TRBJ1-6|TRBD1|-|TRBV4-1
TGCGCCAGCAGCCAACCGGGACAGGGAGATTCACCCCTCCACTTT
CASSQPGQGDSPLHF
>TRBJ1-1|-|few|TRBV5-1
TGCGCCAGCAGCTTGGCCGGGAACACTGAAGCTTTCTTT
CASSLAGNTEAFF
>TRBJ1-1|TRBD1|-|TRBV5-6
TGTGCCAGCAGCTCCTTTAGGGACAGAGTGAACACTGAAGCTTTCTTT
CASSSFRDRVNTEAFF
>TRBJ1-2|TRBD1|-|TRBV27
TGTGCCATCGTTCCCCTAGGCCGGGACAGGGGGGATGGCTACACCTTC
CAIVPLGRDRGDGYTF
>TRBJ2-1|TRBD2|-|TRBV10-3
TGTGCCATCAGTGGTGGACTAGCGGGGGGGCGTGCGGGTGAGCAGTTCTTC
CAISGGLAGGRAGEQFF
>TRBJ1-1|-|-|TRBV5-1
TGCGCCAGCAGCCTAGCAGGGAACACTGAAGCTTTCTTT
CASSLAGNTEAFF